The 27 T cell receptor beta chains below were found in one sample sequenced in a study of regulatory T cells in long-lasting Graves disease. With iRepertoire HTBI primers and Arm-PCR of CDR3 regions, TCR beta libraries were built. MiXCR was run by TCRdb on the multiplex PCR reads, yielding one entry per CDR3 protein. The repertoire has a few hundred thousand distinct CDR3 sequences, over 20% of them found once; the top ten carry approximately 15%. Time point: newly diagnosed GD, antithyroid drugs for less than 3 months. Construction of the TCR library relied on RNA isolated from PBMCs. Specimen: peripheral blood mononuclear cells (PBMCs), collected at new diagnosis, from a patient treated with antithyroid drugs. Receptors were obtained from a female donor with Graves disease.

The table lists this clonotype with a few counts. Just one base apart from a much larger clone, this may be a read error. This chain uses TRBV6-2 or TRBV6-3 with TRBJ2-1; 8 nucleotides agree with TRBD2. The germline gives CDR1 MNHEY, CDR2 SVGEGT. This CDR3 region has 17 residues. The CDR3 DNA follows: TGTGCCAGCAGTTACCCGAGTAACAGCGGGAGCTTCAATGAGCAGCTCTTC. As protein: CASSYPSNSGSFNEQLF.

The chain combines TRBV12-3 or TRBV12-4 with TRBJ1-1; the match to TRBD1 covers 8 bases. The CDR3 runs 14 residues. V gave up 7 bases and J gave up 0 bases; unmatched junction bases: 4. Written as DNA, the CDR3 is TGTGCCAGCACGACAGGGGCCATGAACACTGAAGCTTTCTTT. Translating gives CASTTGAMNTEAFF.

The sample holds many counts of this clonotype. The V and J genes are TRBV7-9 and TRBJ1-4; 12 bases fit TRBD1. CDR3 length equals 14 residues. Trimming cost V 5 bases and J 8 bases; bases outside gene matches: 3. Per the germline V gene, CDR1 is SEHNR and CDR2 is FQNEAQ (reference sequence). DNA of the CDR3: TGTGCCAGCAGCAGGGACAGGGGGCAAGAAAAACTGTTTTTT. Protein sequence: CASSRDRGQEKLFF.

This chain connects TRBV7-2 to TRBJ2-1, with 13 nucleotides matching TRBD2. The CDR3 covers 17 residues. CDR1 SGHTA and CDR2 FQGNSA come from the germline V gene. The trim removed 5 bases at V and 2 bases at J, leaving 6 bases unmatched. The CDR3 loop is CASSKRTSGSAYNEQFF. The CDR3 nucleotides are TGTGCCAGCAGCAAAAGGACTAGCGGGAGTGCCTACAATGAGCAGTTCTTC.

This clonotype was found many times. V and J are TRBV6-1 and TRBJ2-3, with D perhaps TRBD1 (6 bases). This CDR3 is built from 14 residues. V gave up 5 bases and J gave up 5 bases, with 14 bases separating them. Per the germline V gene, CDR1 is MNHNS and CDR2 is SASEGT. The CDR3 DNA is TGTGCCAGCAGTACCTGGGGGCCGGTAGATACGCAGTATTTT. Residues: CASSTWGPVDTQYF.

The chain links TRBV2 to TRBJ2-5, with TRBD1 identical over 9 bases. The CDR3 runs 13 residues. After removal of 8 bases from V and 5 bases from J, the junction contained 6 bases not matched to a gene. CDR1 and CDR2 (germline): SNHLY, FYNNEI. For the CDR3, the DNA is TGTGCCAGCGATACAGGGGGCGGGGAGACCCAGTACTTC. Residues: CASDTGGGETQYF.

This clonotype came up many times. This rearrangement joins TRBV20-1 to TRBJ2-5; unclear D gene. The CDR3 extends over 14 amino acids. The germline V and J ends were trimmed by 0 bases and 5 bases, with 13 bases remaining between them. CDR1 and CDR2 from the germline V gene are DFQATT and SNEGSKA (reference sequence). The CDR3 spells CSARDNLRGETQYF. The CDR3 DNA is TGCAGTGCTAGAGATAACCTCCGTGGTGAGACCCAGTACTTC.

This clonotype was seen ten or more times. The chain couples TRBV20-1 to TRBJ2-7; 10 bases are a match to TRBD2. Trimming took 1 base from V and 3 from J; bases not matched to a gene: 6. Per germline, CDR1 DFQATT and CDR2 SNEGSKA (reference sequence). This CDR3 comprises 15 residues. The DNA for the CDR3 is TGCAGTGCTAGAGCGGGGATAGCGGGAGGCTACGAGCAGTACTTC. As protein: CSARAGIAGGYEQYF.

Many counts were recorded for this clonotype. The CDR3 is CASSRSGLNEQYF. DNA for the CDR3: TGTGCCAGCAGCCGATCGGGGTTAAACGAGCAGTACTTC. The rearrangement links TRBV7-2 to TRBJ2-7, with a possible D match to TRBD2 (5 bases). The CDR3 has 13 residues. With 5 bases removed from V and 5 bases from J, the gap between germline ends came to 13 bases. CDR1 SGHTA and CDR2 FQGNSA come from the germline V gene.

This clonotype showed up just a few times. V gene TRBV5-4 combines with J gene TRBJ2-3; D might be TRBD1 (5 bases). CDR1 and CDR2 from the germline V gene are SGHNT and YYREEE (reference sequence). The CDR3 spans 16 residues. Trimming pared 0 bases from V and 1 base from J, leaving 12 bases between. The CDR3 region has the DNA TGTGCCAGCAGCTTGGCCCGACAGACTGGCACAGATACGCAGTATTTT. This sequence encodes CASSLARQTGTDTQYF. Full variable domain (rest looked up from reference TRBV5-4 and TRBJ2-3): ETGVTQSPTHLIKTRGQQVTLRCSSQSGHNTVSWYQQALGQGPQFIFQYYREEENGRGNFPPRFSGLQFPNYSSELNVNALELDDSALYLCASSLARQTGTDTQYFGPGTRLTVL.

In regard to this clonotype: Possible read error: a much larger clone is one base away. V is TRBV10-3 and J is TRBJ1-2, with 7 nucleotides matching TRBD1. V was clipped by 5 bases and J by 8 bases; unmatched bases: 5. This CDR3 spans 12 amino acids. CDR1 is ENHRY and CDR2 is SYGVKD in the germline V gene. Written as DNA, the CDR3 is TGTGCCATCAGTTCCGGGACAGTCGGCTACACCTTC. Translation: CAISSGTVGYTF.

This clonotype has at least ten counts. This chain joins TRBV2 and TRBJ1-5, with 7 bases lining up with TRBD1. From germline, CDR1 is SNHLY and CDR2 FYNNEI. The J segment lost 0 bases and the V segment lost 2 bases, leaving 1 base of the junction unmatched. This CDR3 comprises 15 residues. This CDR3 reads CASSEQGGSNQPQHF. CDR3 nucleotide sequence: TGTGCCAGCAGTGAACAGGGGGGTAGCAATCAGCCCCAGCATTTT.

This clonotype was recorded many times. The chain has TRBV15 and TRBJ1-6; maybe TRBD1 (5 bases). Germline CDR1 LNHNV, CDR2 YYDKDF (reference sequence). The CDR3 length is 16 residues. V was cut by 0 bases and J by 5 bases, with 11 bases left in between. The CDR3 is CATSRDPGQDNSPLHF. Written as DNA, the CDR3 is TGTGCCACCAGCAGAGATCCGGGGCAGGATAATTCACCCCTCCACTTT.

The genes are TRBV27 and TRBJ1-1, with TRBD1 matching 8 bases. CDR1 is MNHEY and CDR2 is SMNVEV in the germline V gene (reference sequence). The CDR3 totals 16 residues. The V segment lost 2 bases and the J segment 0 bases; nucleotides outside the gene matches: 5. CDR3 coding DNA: TGTGCCAGCAGTTTACAGGGGGCCAACATGAACACTGAAGCTTTCTTT. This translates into CASSLQGANMNTEAFF.

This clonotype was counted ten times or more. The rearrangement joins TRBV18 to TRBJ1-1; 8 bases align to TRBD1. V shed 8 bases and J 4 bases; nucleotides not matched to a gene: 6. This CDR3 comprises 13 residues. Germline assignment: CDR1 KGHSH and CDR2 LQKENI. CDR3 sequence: CASSVGQGTEAFF. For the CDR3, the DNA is TGTGCCAGCAGCGTAGGACAGGGCACTGAAGCTTTCTTT.

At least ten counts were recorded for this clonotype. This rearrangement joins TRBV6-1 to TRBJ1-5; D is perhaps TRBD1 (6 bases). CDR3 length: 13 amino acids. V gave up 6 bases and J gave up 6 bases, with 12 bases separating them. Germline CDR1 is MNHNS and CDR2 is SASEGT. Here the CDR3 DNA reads TGTGCCAGCAGACAGGGAATCGGTCAGCCCCAGCATTTT. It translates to CASRQGIGQPQHF.

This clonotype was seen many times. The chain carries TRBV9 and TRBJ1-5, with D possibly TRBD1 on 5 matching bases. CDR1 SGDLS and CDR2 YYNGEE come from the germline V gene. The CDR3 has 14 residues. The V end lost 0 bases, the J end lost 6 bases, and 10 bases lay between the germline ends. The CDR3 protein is CASSVDQGRQPQHF. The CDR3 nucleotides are TGTGCCAGCAGCGTAGACCAGGGCCGTCAGCCCCAGCATTTT.

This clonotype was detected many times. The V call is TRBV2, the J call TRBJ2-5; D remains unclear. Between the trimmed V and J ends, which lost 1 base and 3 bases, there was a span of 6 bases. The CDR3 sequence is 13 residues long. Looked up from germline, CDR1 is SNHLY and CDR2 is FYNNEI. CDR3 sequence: CASSEEAKETQYF. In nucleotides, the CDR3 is TGTGCCAGCAGTGAAGAAGCGAAAGAGACCCAGTACTTC.

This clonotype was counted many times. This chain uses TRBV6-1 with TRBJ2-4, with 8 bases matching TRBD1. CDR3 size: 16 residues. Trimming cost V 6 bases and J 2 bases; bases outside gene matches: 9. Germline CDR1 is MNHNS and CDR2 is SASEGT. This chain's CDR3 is CASRDGRGRTKNIQYF. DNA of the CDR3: TGTGCCAGCAGAGATGGCAGGGGGCGGACCAAAAACATTCAGTACTTC.

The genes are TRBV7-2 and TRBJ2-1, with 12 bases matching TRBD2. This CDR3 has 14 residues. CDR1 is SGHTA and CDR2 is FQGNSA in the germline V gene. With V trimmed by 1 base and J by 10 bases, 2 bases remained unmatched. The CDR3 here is CASSLGLAGGEQFF. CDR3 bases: TGTGCCAGCAGCTTAGGTCTAGCGGGGGGGGAGCAGTTCTTC.

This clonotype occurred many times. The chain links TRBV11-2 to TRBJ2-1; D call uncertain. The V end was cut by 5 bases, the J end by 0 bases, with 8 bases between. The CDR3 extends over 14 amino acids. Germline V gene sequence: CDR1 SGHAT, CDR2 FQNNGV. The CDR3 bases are TGTGCCAGCAGCACCATTATCTCCTACAATGAGCAGTTCTTC. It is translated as CASSTIISYNEQFF.

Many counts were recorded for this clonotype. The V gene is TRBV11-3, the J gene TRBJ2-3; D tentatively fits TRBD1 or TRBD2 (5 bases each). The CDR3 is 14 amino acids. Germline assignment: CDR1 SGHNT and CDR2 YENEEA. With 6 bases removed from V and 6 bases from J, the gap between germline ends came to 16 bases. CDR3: CASSPSGLTDTQYF. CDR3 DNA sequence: TGTGCCAGCAGTCCCTCGGGGCTCACGGATACGCAGTATTTT.

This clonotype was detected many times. CDR3 sequence: CASSPVGIQGNQPQHF. DNA for the CDR3: TGTGCCAGCAGTCCCGTTGGGATACAGGGTAATCAGCCCCAGCATTTT. The rearrangement links TRBV6-2 or TRBV6-3 to TRBJ1-5; TRBD1 is a possible D gene (6 bases). Looked up from germline, CDR1 is MNHEY and CDR2 is SVGEGT. The ends were cut back, 5 bases at V and 4 bases at J, with 18 bases in the middle. The CDR3 totals 16 residues.

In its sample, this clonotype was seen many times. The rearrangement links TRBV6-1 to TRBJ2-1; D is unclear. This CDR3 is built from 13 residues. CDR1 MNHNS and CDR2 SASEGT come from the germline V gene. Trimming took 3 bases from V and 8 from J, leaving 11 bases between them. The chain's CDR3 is CASSDSNSDEQFF. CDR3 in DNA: TGTGCCAGCAGTGACTCCAACAGCGATGAGCAGTTCTTC.

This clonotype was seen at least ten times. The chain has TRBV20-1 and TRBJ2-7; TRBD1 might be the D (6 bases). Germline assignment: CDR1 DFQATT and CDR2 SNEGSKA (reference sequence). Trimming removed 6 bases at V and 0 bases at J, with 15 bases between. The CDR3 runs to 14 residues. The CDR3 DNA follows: TGCAGTGCGCAGTCAGGGACAAGCTCCTACGAGCAGTACTTC. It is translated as CSAQSGTSSYEQYF.

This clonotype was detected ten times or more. DNA of the CDR3: TGTGCCAGCAGCTTTAAAGAGAGGGGGGTCGGCGAGCAGTACTTC. Its protein product is CASSFKERGVGEQYF. J is TRBJ2-7 and V is TRBV7-9; D could derive from TRBD1 or TRBD2 (6 bases each). CDR1 SEHNR and CDR2 FQNEAQ come from the germline V gene (reference sequence). The V gene lost 3 bases and the J gene lost 6 bases, with 18 bases spanning the gap. The length of the CDR3 is 15 residues.

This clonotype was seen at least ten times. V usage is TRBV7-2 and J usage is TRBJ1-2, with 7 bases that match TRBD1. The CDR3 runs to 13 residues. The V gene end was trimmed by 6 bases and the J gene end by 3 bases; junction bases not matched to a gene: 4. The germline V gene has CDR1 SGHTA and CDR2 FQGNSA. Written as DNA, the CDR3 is TGTGCCAGCAGTCCAGGGACAGACTATGGCTACACCTTC. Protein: CASSPGTDYGYTF. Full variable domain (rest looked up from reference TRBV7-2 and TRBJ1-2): GAGVSQSPSNKVTEKGKDVELRCDPISGHTALYWYRQSLGQGLEFLIYFQGNSAPDKSGLPSDRFSAERTGGSVSTLTIQRTQQEDSAVYLCASSPGTDYGYTFGSGTRLTVV.